Shown below are 5 T cell receptor beta chains from a single sample sequenced in a study of T cells in localized non-small cell lung cancer. The method was immunoSEQ multiplex PCR; TCRdb's version includes in-frame clones alone and lacks a portion of them. The table has about 9,600 clones, roughly 91% seen once. This specimen was peripheral blood, taken before any cancer treatment. The receptors shown here come from a male donor aged 60 or older with stage III squamous cell lung carcinoma.

The chain recombines TRBV7-2 with TRBJ1-1; D might be TRBD1 (5 bases). In germline, CDR1 is SGHTA, CDR2 FQGNSA. This CDR3 has 12 amino acids. V lost 1 base to trimming and J lost 10 bases, with 10 bases between them. CDR3 DNA: TGTGCCAGCAGCTTAGGGGGGTTTGGAGCTTTCTTT. Protein sequence: CASSLGGFGAFF.

The genes are TRBV28 and TRBJ1-1, with D unresolved. The ends were cut back, 3 bases at V and 0 bases at J, with 11 bases in the middle. This CDR3 has 15 amino acids. Germline V gives CDR1 MDHEN, CDR2 SYDVKM. DNA of the CDR3: TGTGCCAGCAGTTTCGTCTCGGCAGTGAACACTGAAGCTTTCTTT. It specifies CASSFVSAVNTEAFF.

The CDR3 protein is CASSGWARGGTDTQYF. The CDR3 nucleotides read TGTGCCAGCAGTGGATGGGCAAGGGGGGGCACAGATACGCAGTATTTT. The chain is built from TRBV2 and TRBJ2-3; either TRBD1 or TRBD2 may fit D (6 bases each). V was cut by 4 bases and J by 1 base, with 15 bases left in between. Germline assignment: CDR1 SNHLY and CDR2 FYNNEI. The CDR3 runs to 16 residues.

The J gene is TRBJ2-2, the V gene TRBV19; 8 bases agree with TRBD1. This CDR3 contains 15 residues. With 0 bases clipped from V and 5 bases from J, the junction kept 2 bases outside the gene matches. Germline CDR1 reads LNHDA; CDR2 reads SQIVND (reference sequence). CDR3 protein: CASSIETGGTGELFF. The DNA for the CDR3 is TGTGCCAGTAGTATAGAAACAGGGGGTACCGGGGAGCTGTTTTTT.

The V call is TRBV7-8, the J call TRBJ2-7; 11 nucleotides match TRBD2. The trim removed 1 base at V and 4 bases at J, leaving 6 bases unmatched. The CDR3 is 16 amino acids. CDR1 is SGHVS, CDR2 FQNEAQ, per germline. CDR3 region: CASSLGSGGVRYEQYF. CDR3 nucleotide sequence: TGTGCCAGCAGCTTAGGTAGCGGGGGGGTTAGGTACGAGCAGTACTTC. The full variable domain, in which reference TRBV7-8 and TRBJ2-7 provide the parts outside the CDR3, is GAGVSQSPRYKVAKRGQDVALRCDPISGHVSLFWYQQALGQGPEFLTYFQNEAQLDKSGLPSDRFFAERPEGSVSTLKIQRTQQEDSAVYLCASSLGSGGVRYEQYFGPGTRLTVT.